This T cell receptor beta chain stems from a study of T cell responses to AZD1222 COVID-19 vaccine. To note about this clone: Its antigen is not identified.

Method: immunoSEQ multiplex PCR; TCRdb's copy keeps in-frame clones and lacks some. The sample carries 110,000 to 150,000 clones, 80% to 90% recorded once. The CDR3 loop spans 16 amino acids. CDR1 SGHNT and CDR2 YYREEE come from the germline V gene (reference sequence). V gave up 2 bases and J gave up 0 bases, with 11 bases separating them. General observations from the study: Most donors were white British and more were female, and clonal diversity was possibly underestimated. The study identified only a handful of AZD1222 recipients as seropositive at baseline. Vaccination with two AZD1222 doses was followed by a rise in Spike-specific TCR breadth and depth. Spike-spanning, vaccine-associated CD4 TCRs were dominant at 160-218 and 743-854.

The material was peripheral blood, obtained on day 0 of AZD1222 vaccination. The receptor was isolated from an adult in good health. The chain is built from TRBV5-4 and TRBJ2-2, with D perhaps TRBD2 (5 bases). CDR3 bases: TGTGCCAGCAGCTTCTTCGGACTCACGAACACCGGGGAGCTGTTTTTT. Encoded protein: CASSFFGLTNTGELFF.